The 24 T cell receptor beta chains given below trace back to one sample, sequenced in a study of OX40 agonist ivuxolimab in advanced cancers. Profiled with immunoSEQ multiplex PCR; TCRdb holds only in-frame clones, not every one. Of about 60,000 clones listed, around 86% are singletons. Here the sequenced sample was CD4+ or CD8+ T cells sorted from blood, taken in a trial of the OX40 agonist ivuxolimab. The receptor source for this set is an adult with an advanced solid tumor such as melanoma, head and neck, liver or kidney cancer.

This chain links TRBV6-1 with TRBJ1-4; a weak D match, TRBD1 (6 bases). The CDR3 length is 18 residues. Looked up from germline, CDR1 is MNHNS and CDR2 is SASEGT. The germline V and J ends were trimmed by 2 bases and 1 base, with 17 bases remaining between them. The CDR3, as DNA: TGTGCCAGCAGTGAAAGTTTAAGGGGCAGGGGAACTAATGAAAAACTGTTTTTT. Translation gives CASSESLRGRGTNEKLFF.

This clone has a single count. The chain joins TRBV30 to TRBJ2-6, with unresolved D. CDR3 length: 12 residues. Germline V CDR1 and CDR2: GTSNPN, SVGIG (reference sequence). V dropped 3 bases and J dropped 2 bases, with 2 bases sitting between them. The CDR3 DNA sequence: TGTGCCTGGAGCCCTGGGGCCAACGTCCTGACTTTC. Its protein product is CAWSPGANVLTF.

V is TRBV6-5 and J is TRBJ1-5; D not certain. The CDR3 loop spans 13 amino acids. Trimming cost V 0 bases and J 1 base, with 1 base left between them. Germline V gene lookup returns CDR1 MNHEY and CDR2 SVGAGI. The CDR3 spells CASSYSSNQPQHF. The CDR3 DNA sequence: TGTGCCAGCAGTTACTCAAGCAATCAGCCCCAGCATTTT.

The CDR3 bases are TGTGCCAGCAGCCTCAGGGGGGAAGAGACCCAGTACTTC. Amino acid sequence: CASSLRGEETQYF. The chain has TRBV7-9 and TRBJ2-5; D possibly corresponds to TRBD1 (7 bases). Per germline, CDR1 SEHNR and CDR2 FQNEAQ (reference sequence). The CDR3 consists of 13 residues. Trimming pared 5 bases from V and 3 bases from J, leaving 10 bases between.

The rearrangement links TRBV29-1 to TRBJ2-7; perhaps TRBD1 as D (7 bases). The V and J ends lost 4 bases and 5 bases respectively, with 18 bases between them. The CDR3 has 14 amino acids. The germline CDR1 and CDR2 sequences are SQVTM and ANQGSEA. In DNA, the CDR3 is TGCAGCGTTGTCACCAGGGGGGACTTTGACGAGCAGTACTTC. It specifies CSVVTRGDFDEQYF.

The J gene is TRBJ1-5, the V gene TRBV6-5; D gene uncertain. In germline, CDR1 is MNHEY, CDR2 SVGAGI. The CDR3 sequence is 13 residues long. Trimming pared 5 bases from V and 3 bases from J, leaving 8 bases between. CDR3 coding DNA: TGTGCCAGCAGTGATCGAGACAATCAGCCCCAGCATTTT. As protein: CASSDRDNQPQHF.

The chain combines TRBV5-6 with TRBJ2-2; D remains ambiguous. The CDR3 has 12 amino acids. Germline V gives CDR1 SGHDT, CDR2 YYEEEE. V lost 4 bases and J lost 3, with 4 bases in between. Here the CDR3 reads CASSHDTGELFF. DNA for the CDR3: TGTGCCAGCAGCCATGACACCGGGGAGCTGTTTTTT.

This clone was observed once. This chain links TRBV9 with TRBJ2-7; D gene unclear. Germline lookup yields CDR1 SGDLS and CDR2 YYNGEE. The V and J ends lost 3 bases and 6 bases respectively, with 19 bases between them. The CDR3 runs 15 residues. CDR3 bases: TGTGCCAGCAGCGGCGACGTAGGGATTTTGTCCGAGCAGTACTTC. Protein product: CASSGDVGILSEQYF.

This chain uses TRBV10-2 with TRBJ1-2; D is undetermined. Germline CDR1 and CDR2: WSHSY and SAAADI. The CDR3 contains 12 residues. V shed 8 bases and J shed 2 bases, with 9 bases lying between them. CDR3 region: CASYRENYGYTF. DNA for the CDR3: TGCGCCAGCTATAGGGAGAACTATGGCTACACCTTC.

This rearrangement joins TRBV7-2 to TRBJ2-1; TRBD2 agrees at 7 bases. The CDR3 totals 16 residues. V gave up 0 bases and J gave up 7 bases; unmatched junction bases: 9. Germline assignment: CDR1 SGHTA and CDR2 FQGNSA. CDR3: CASSLARGGGLNEQFF. DNA for the CDR3: TGTGCCAGCAGCTTAGCGCGGGGCGGGGGTTTAAATGAGCAGTTCTTC.

The chain has TRBV11-2 and TRBJ1-3; D uncertain. CDR1 and CDR2 (germline): SGHAT, FQNNGV. V was cut by 1 base and J by 3 bases, with 1 base left in between. The length of the CDR3 is 12 residues. For the CDR3, the DNA is TGTGCCAGCAGCTTAGTTGGAAACACCATATATTTT. Encoded protein: CASSLVGNTIYF.

J is TRBJ2-5 and V is TRBV5-4; 9 nucleotides align to TRBD1. The ends lost 3 bases at V and 3 bases at J; junction bases unmatched: 18. The CDR3 has 19 residues. Germline loops: CDR1 SGHNT, CDR2 YYREEE (reference sequence). The DNA for the CDR3 is TGTGCCAGCAGCTCCGGCCATGGGACAGGGACCGATATTAAAGAGACCCAGTACTTC. Its protein is CASSSGHGTGTDIKETQYF. Together with reference TRBV5-4 and TRBJ2-5, the CDR3 gives the full variable domain: ETGVTQSPTHLIKTRGQQVTLRCSSQSGHNTVSWYQQALGQGPQFIFQYYREEENGRGNFPPRFSGLQFPNYSSELNVNALELDDSALYLCASSSGHGTGTDIKETQYFGPGTRLLVL.

V gene TRBV19 combines with J gene TRBJ2-3; TRBD2 matches at 13 bases. Germline values: CDR1 LNHDA, CDR2 SQIVND (reference sequence). Unmatched junction bases numbered 6, after V lost 7 bases and J lost 2 bases. CDR3 length: 16 amino acids. The CDR3 reads CASTMTSGGFTDTQYF. CDR3 in DNA: TGTGCCAGTACCATGACTAGCGGGGGGTTCACAGATACGCAGTATTTT.

The chain has TRBV10-3 and TRBJ2-7; weak D call: TRBD2 (7 bases). The V gene's germline CDR1 is ENHRY and CDR2 SYGVKD. The length of the CDR3 is 12 residues. V shed 8 bases and J shed 5 bases, with 13 bases lying between them. For the CDR3, the DNA is TGTGCCATCTCGGGGGGCGGTGACGAGCAGTACTTC. Translation: CAISGGGDEQYF.

The chain links TRBV27 to TRBJ1-4; D is undetermined. Germline assignment: CDR1 MNHEY and CDR2 SMNVEV (reference sequence). V lost 0 bases to trimming and J lost 2 bases, with 1 base between them. The CDR3 spans 13 residues. The CDR3 spells CASSLSTNEKLFF. CDR3 nucleotide sequence: TGTGCCAGCAGTTTATCGACTAATGAAAAACTGTTTTTT.

The V gene is TRBV19, the J gene TRBJ1-3, with D perhaps matching TRBD1 (5 bases). The CDR3 spans 12 residues. In germline, CDR1 is LNHDA, CDR2 SQIVND (reference sequence). V lost 4 bases to trimming and J lost 11 bases, with 12 bases between them. The CDR3, as DNA: TGTGCCAGTAGTAGGGGGGACTCGGCCATATATTTT. Encoded protein: CASSRGDSAIYF.

V and J are TRBV19 and TRBJ1-5; 8 bases line up with TRBD1. The germline CDR1 and CDR2 sequences are LNHDA and SQIVND (reference sequence). The V and J ends lost 5 bases and 6 bases, in that order; junction bases with no gene match: 6. The CDR3 consists of 14 residues. The CDR3 is CASSVSTGAQPQHF. The DNA of the CDR3 is TGTGCCAGTAGTGTCTCGACAGGGGCTCAGCCCCAGCATTTT.

The V gene is TRBV5-5, the J gene TRBJ1-2; D is unclear. Per the germline V gene, CDR1 is SGHKS and CDR2 is YYEKEE (reference sequence). This CDR3 is 13 amino acids long. V was clipped by 0 bases and J by 7 bases, with 10 bases between them. The DNA of the CDR3 is TGTGCCAGCAGCTTGGGGTTTCCTCCTGGCTACACCTTC. This sequence encodes CASSLGFPPGYTF.

The rearrangement joins TRBV18 to TRBJ2-1, with TRBD1 as a possible D gene (6 bases). CDR1 is KGHSH and CDR2 is LQKENI in the germline V gene. The V end was cut by 3 bases, the J end by 7 bases, with 19 bases between. The CDR3 spans 16 residues. CDR3 sequence: CASSPGQGKVRNEQFF. The DNA for the CDR3 is TGTGCCAGCTCACCGGGGCAGGGGAAGGTGAGGAATGAGCAGTTCTTC.

V usage is TRBV4-2 and J usage is TRBJ2-1; unclear D gene. The CDR3 consists of 15 residues. The germline V and J ends were trimmed by 3 bases and 4 bases, with 13 bases remaining between them. Germline V gene sequence: CDR1 LGHNA, CDR2 YNFKEQ. The CDR3 protein is CASSQDTGPYNEQFF. DNA of the CDR3: TGTGCCAGCAGCCAGGATACCGGGCCGTACAATGAGCAGTTCTTC.

J is TRBJ2-3 and V is TRBV18; 9 positions match TRBD1. The CDR3 has 14 residues. J lost 2 bases, V lost 5 bases, and 2 bases had no gene match. CDR1 and CDR2 from the germline V gene are KGHSH and LQKENI. DNA for the CDR3: TGTGCCAGCTCAGGACAGGGGCCCACAGATACGCAGTATTTT. Its protein product is CASSGQGPTDTQYF.

CDR3 nucleotides: TGTGCCAGCTCTGGGGCCAACGTCCTGACTTTC. This encodes CASSGANVLTF. The V gene is TRBV6-1, the J gene TRBJ2-6; D is unresolved. CDR3 size: 11 residues. V lost 8 bases and J lost 1, with 0 bases in between. Germline CDR1 and CDR2: MNHNS and SASEGT.

The chain is built from TRBV6-1 and TRBJ1-2, with D possibly matching TRBD1 (5 bases). Trimming stripped 1 base from V and 4 bases from J, with 10 bases between. This CDR3 contains 14 residues. Germline assignment: CDR1 MNHNS and CDR2 SASEGT. This chain's CDR3 is CASSEGVRAYGYTF. In nucleotides, the CDR3 is TGTGCCAGCAGTGAAGGCGTCAGGGCCTATGGCTACACCTTC.

This sequence joins TRBV19 and TRBJ1-4; TRBD1 might be the D (6 bases). This CDR3 has 15 residues. Looked up from germline, CDR1 is LNHDA and CDR2 is SQIVND (reference sequence). V was trimmed by 1 base and J by 7 bases, leaving 13 bases between them. Here the CDR3 DNA reads TGTGCCAGTAGTATAGGAGGGGGACGTCGTGAAAAACTGTTTTTT. Amino acids: CASSIGGGRREKLFF. The variable domain in full, with the rest retrieved from reference TRBV19 and TRBJ1-4, is DGGITQSPKYLFRKEGQNVTLSCEQNLNHDAMYWYRQDPGQGLRLIYYSQIVNDFQKGDIAEGYSVSREKKESFPLTVTSAQKNPTAFYLCASSIGGGRREKLFFGSGTQLSVL.